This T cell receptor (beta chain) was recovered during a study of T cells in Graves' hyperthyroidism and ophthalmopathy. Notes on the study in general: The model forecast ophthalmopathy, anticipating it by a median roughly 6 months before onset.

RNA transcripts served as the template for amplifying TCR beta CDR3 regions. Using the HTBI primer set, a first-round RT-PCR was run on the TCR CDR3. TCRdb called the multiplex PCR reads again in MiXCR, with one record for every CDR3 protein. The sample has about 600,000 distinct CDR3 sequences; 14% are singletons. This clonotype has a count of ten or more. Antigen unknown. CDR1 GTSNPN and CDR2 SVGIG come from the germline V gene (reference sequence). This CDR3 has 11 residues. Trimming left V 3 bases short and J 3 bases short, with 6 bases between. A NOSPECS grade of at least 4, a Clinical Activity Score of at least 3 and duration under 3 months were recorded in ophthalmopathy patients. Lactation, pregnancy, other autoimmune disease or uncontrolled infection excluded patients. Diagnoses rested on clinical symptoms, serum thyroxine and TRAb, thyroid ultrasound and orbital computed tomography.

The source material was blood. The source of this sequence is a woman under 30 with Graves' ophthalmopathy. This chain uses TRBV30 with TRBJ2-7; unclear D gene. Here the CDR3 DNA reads TGTGCCTGGAGATTGAGCTACGAGCAGTACTTC. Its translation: CAWRLSYEQYF.